The clone carrying this T cell receptor beta chain was detected a few times. The antigen is not known. Amplification of TCR beta CDR3 regions used RNA as the template. First-round RT-PCR of the TCR CDR3 relied on the HTBI primer set. TCRdb fed the multiplex PCR reads into MiXCR, producing one record per CDR3 protein. The sample records about 600,000 distinct CDR3 sequences, around 14% being singletons. The data were taken from a study of T cells in Graves' hyperthyroidism and ophthalmopathy. Study-wide points: In blood, most of the thyroid clonotypes expanded above 0.001 were also present.

CDR1 and CDR2 (germline): LNHDA, SQIVND (reference sequence). V dropped 3 bases and J dropped 0 bases, with 8 bases sitting between them. CDR3 size: 15 residues. V and J are TRBV19 and TRBJ1-4; D is possibly TRBD1 (6 bases). The source of this sequence is a woman in her late teens or twenties with Graves' ophthalmopathy. The sequenced material came from blood. The CDR3 region is CASSMDSATNEKLFF. The DNA for the CDR3 is TGTGCCAGTAGTATGGACAGTGCAACTAATGAAAAACTGTTTTTT.